At least ten counts were recorded for the clone carrying this T cell receptor beta chain. Its specificity is not known. The CDR3 is made up of 13 amino acids. CDR1 is SGHTA and CDR2 is FQGTGA in the germline V gene. The ends were cut back, 4 bases at V and 1 base at J, with 7 bases in the middle. The data stem from a study of T-cell reconstitution after alpha-beta-depleted transplantation in children. The study's findings and limits: Alpha-beta T cells about two months after transplant reportedly derived from several hundred expanded graft clones. A year post-transplant, T-cell counts and diversity derived mostly from newly produced T cells. Elevated TCRbeta diversity at day 60 was traced, in some patients, to surviving recipient T cells and thymic progenitors.

Preparation of the TCRbeta library used unique molecular identifiers. One entry per CDR3 protein results from TCRdb running MiXCR on the PCR reads. The table has approximately 240,000 distinct CDR3 sequences, roughly 10% seen once. The V and J genes are TRBV7-3 and TRBJ1-1; possibly TRBD1 for D (6 bases). This receptor was identified in a child in the first two years of life with acute myeloid leukemia, due to receive a stem cell transplant. Source: PBMCs, taken before TCRalphabeta/CD19-depleted stem cell transplant. The CDR3 is CASSWGQNTEAFF. Here the CDR3 DNA reads TGTGCCAGCAGCTGGGGACAGAACACTGAAGCTTTCTTT.